A single T cell receptor (beta chain) is shown here with its context. Study processing details: Counts of nucleated cells, estimated from reference gene primer amplification, were obtained. The repertoire was sequenced with immunoSEQ multiplex PCR; TCRdb's copy has only in-frame clones and lacks some. V and J calls and clone size are those listed in that table; D and trimming were worked out from the DNA. The sample yields 70,000 or so clones, about 80% seen once. The data belong to a study of blood T cell repertoires in COVID-19. The CDR3 runs to 12 residues. Germline V gene sequence: CDR1 SNHLY, CDR2 FYNNEI. The germline V and J ends were trimmed by 8 bases and 2 bases, with 10 bases remaining between them.

The sample taken for sequencing was peripheral blood. The sequence was collected from a woman in her 70s with acute or convalescent COVID-19. V is TRBV2 and J is TRBJ2-7; D is uncertain. The CDR3 DNA reads TGTGCCAGCGGGCAGTCGACCTACGAGCAGTACTTC. Translating it yields CASGQSTYEQYF.